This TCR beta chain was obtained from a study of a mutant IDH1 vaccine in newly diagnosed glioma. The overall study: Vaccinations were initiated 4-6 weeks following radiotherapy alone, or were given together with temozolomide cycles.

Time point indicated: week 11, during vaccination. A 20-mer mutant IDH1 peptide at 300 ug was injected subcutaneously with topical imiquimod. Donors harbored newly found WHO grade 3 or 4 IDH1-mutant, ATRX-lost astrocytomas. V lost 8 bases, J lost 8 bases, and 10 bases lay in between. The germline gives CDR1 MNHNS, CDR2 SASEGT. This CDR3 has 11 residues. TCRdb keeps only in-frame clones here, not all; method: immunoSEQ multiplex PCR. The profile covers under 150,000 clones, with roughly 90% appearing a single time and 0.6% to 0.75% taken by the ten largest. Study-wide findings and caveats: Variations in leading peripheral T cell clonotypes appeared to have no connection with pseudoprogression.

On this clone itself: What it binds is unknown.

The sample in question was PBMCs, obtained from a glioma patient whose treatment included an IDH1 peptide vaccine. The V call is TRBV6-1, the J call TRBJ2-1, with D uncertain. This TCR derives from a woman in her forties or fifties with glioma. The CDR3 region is CASRIWDEQFF. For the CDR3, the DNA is TGTGCCAGCCGGATCTGGGATGAGCAGTTCTTC.